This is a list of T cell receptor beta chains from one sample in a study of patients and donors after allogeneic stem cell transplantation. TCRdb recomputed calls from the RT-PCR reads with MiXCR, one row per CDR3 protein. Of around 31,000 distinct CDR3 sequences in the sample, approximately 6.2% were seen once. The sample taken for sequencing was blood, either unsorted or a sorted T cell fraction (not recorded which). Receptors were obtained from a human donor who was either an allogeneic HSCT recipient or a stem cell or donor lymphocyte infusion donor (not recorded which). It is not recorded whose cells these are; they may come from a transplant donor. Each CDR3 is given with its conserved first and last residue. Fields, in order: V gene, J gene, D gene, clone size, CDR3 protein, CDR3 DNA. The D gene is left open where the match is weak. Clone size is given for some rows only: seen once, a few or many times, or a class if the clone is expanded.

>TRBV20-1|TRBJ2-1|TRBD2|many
CSAPGLADNEQFF
TGCAGTGCACCCGGACTAGCCGACAATGAGCAGTTCTTC
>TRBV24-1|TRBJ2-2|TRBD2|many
CATSGLAGPTGELFF
TGTGCCACCAGTGGGCTAGCGGGCCCCACCGGGGAGCTGTTTTTT
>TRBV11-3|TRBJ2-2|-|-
CASSWGQTTGELFF
TGTGCCAGCAGCTGGGGACAAACCACCGGGGAGCTGTTTTTT
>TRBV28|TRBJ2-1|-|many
CASSSADGKAYNEQFF
TGTGCCAGCAGTTCCGCGGACGGGAAAGCCTACAATGAGCAGTTCTTC
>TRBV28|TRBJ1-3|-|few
CASSLPGPWDTIYF
TGTGCCAGCAGTCTCCCGGGGCCTTGGGACACCATATATTTT
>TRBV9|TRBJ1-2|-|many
CASSVGGIYYGYTF
TGTGCCAGCAGCGTAGGAGGGATCTACTATGGCTACACCTTC
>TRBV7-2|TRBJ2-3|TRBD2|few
CASREFSGRAADTQYF
TGTGCCAGCAGGGAATTTAGCGGGAGGGCGGCAGATACGCAGTATTTT
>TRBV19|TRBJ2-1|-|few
CASSIAGAHNEQFF
TGTGCCAGTAGTATAGCGGGAGCGCACAATGAGCAGTTCTTC
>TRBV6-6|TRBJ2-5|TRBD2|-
CASSYTSGLETQYF
TGTGCCAGCAGTTACACTAGCGGTCTGGAGACCCAGTACTTC
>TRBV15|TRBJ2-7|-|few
CATSREALSYEQYF
TGTGCCACCAGCAGAGAAGCCCTGTCCTACGAGCAGTACTTC
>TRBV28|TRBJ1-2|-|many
CASSFPTVNYGYTF
TGTGCCAGCAGTTTCCCGACGGTCAACTATGGCTACACCTTC
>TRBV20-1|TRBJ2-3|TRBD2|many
CSARDRLREGPTDTQYF
TGCAGTGCTAGAGATCGTTTGCGGGAGGGACCGACAGATACGCAGTATTTT
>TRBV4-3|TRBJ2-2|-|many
CASSQEGGLNTGELFF
TGCGCCAGCAGCCAAGAGGGGGGCCTGAACACCGGGGAGCTGTTTTTT
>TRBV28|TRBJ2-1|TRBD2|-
CASSSSGTRSYYNEQFF
TGTGCCAGCAGTTCATCCGGGACTAGGTCTTACTACAATGAGCAGTTCTTC
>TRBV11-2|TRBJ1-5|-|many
CASSSTTGNQPQHF
TGTGCCAGCAGCTCAACTACAGGAAATCAGCCCCAGCATTTT
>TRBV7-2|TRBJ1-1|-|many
CASSLMTGFTEAFF
TGTGCCAGCAGCTTAATGACAGGATTCACTGAAGCTTTCTTT
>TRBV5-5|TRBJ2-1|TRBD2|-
CASSLTLLAGASDEQFF
TGTGCCAGCAGCTTGACCCTACTAGCGGGAGCTTCAGATGAGCAGTTCTTC
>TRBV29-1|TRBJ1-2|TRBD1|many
CSVDGAGGGYGYTF
TGCAGCGTGGATGGGGCAGGGGGAGGCTATGGCTACACCTTC
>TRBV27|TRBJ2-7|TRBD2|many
CASKDVSGLSYEQYF
TGTGCCAGCAAGGACGTCTCGGGACTATCCTACGAGCAGTACTTC
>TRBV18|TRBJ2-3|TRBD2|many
CASSPPTSGSRTDTQYF
TGTGCCAGCTCACCACCCACTAGCGGGAGTAGGACAGATACGCAGTATTTT
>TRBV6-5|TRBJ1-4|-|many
CASSYTLPDQGTNEKLFF
TGTGCCAGCAGTTACACCCTCCCCGATCAGGGGACTAATGAAAAACTGTTTTTT
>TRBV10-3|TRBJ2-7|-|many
CAISGTVESSYEQYF
TGTGCCATCAGTGGGACAGTGGAGAGCTCCTACGAGCAGTACTTC
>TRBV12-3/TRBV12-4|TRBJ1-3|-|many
CASSAAIRTGNTIYF
TGTGCCAGCAGTGCAGCCATTCGTACTGGAAACACCATATATTTT
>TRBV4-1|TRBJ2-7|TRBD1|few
CASSPGDRGSYEQYF
TGCGCCAGCAGCCCAGGGGACAGGGGAAGCTACGAGCAGTACTTC
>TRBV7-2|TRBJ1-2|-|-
CASSLVRIGAIGGYTF
TGTGCCAGCAGCTTAGTGAGGATAGGGGCGATAGGAGGCTACACCTTC
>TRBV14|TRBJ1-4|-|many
CASSQDPVGKLFF
TGTGCCAGCAGCCAAGACCCGGTGGGAAAACTGTTTTTT
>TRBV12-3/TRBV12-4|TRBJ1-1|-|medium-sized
CASTMFGSLNTEAFF
TGTGCCAGCACCATGTTCGGCTCCTTGAACACTGAAGCTTTCTTT
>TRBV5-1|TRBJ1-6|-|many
CASSLGTENSPLHF
TGCGCCAGCAGCTTGGGGACAGAGAATTCACCCCTCCACTTT
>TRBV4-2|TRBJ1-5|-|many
CASSQGSVASQPQHF
TGTGCCAGCAGCCAAGGTTCGGTGGCCAGTCAGCCCCAGCATTTT
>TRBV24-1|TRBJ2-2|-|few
CATSDSSNTGELFF
TGTGCCACCAGTGATAGTAGTAACACCGGGGAGCTGTTTTTT
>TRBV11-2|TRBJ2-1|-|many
CASSFHGPLLNEQFF
TGTGCCAGCAGCTTCCACGGCCCCCTTCTAAACGAGCAGTTCTTC
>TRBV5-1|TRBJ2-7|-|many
CASSLVNQDPYEQYF
TGCGCCAGCAGCTTGGTAAACCAGGACCCGTACGAGCAGTACTTC
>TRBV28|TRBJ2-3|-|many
CASRLQGGWDTQYF
TGTGCCAGCAGACTACAGGGAGGTTGGGATACGCAGTATTTT
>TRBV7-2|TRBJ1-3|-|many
CASSLGGNTIYF
TGTGCCAGCAGCTTAGGCGGAAACACCATATATTTT
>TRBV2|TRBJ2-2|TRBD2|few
CASSRTSGRFNTGELFF
TGTGCCAGCAGTAGGACTAGCGGGAGATTTAACACCGGGGAGCTGTTTTTT
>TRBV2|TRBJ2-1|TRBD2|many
CASPRPGGLYNEQFF
TGTGCCAGCCCCCGGCCGGGAGGGTTATACAATGAGCAGTTCTTC
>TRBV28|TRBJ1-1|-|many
CASSLPFSARTEAFF
TGTGCCAGCAGTTTACCTTTCTCGGCTCGCACTGAAGCTTTCTTT
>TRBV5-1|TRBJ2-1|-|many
CASSPTPSPYNEQFF
TGCGCCAGCAGCCCGACCCCGTCTCCCTACAATGAGCAGTTCTTC
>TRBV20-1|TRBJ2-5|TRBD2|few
CSASLAGGPETQYF
TGCAGTGCTTCTCTAGCGGGAGGGCCGGAGACCCAGTACTTC
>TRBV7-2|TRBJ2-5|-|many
CASSLANTVGQETQYF
TGTGCCAGCAGCTTAGCGAACACAGTAGGGCAAGAGACCCAGTACTTC
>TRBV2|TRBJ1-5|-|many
CASSESSFQPQHF
TGTGCCAGCAGTGAGAGTAGCTTTCAGCCCCAGCATTTT
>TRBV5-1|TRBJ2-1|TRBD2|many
CASSLGTSGRPYNEQFF
TGCGCCAGCAGCTTGGGGACTAGCGGGAGGCCCTACAATGAGCAGTTCTTC
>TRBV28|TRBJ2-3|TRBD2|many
CASSFLAGVTDTQYF
TGTGCCAGCAGTTTTTTAGCGGGAGTTACAGATACGCAGTATTTT
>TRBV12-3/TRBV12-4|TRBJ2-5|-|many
CASSLAGRYQETQYF
TGTGCCAGCAGTTTAGCGGGCCGGTACCAAGAGACCCAGTACTTC
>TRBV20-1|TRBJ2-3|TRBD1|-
CSATGGTDTQYF
TGCAGCGCTACAGGGGGTACAGATACGCAGTATTTT
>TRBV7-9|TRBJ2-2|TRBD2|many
CASSSSGRTAGELFF
TGTGCCAGCAGCTCTAGCGGGAGGACGGCCGGGGAGCTGTTTTTT
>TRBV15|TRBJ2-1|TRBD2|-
CATSQKTPGLAGAVYNEQFF
TGTGCCACTAGCCAAAAAACACCGGGACTAGCGGGAGCCGTTTACAATGAGCAGTTCTTC
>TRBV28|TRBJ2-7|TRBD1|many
CASSSPQGATVAYEQYF
TGTGCCAGCAGTTCCCCTCAGGGGGCGACGGTGGCCTACGAGCAGTACTTC
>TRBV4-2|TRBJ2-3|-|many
CASSQDGVGPDTQYF
TGTGCCAGCAGCCAAGATGGGGTTGGTCCAGATACGCAGTATTTT